These 17 T cell receptor beta chains were sequenced from one sample in a study of tumor-infiltrating lymphocytes in primary liver carcinoma. The researchers produced TCR beta cDNA from roughly 550 ng total RNA with a constant-region primer. Amplification in three nested multiplex PCR rounds with slightly modified ARM-PCR gave rise to TCR beta libraries. For roughly 10 cycles apiece, the opening two PCR rounds ran with TRBV1-TRBV30 forward primers and a C-beta reverse primer. TCRdb independently ran MiXCR on the multiplex PCR reads; one entry per CDR3 protein. The data show approximately 300,000 distinct CDR3 sequences, with approximately 60% seen just once and roughly 9% held by the top ten. Unsorted whole blood yielded blood RNA, and germline DNA was extracted as well. Material for sequencing was peripheral blood. The receptors were gathered from a middle-aged man with primary liver carcinoma and hepatitis B virus infection.

In regard to this clonotype: The junction does not match germline at one end; this may be a read error. The V gene is TRBV19, the J gene TRBJ2-5; either TRBD1 or TRBD2 may supply D (6 bases each). This CDR3 comprises 12 residues. Per germline, CDR1 LNHDA and CDR2 SQIVND (reference sequence). The CDR3 protein is CASRQAGEAQYF. The CDR3 region has the DNA TGCGCCAGTCGACAGGCTGGGGAGGCCCAGTACTTC.

Regarding this clonotype: A single base separates this from a much larger clone, so it may be a read error. The chain joins TRBV6-6 to TRBJ1-4, with TRBD1 identical over 7 bases. The ends lost 6 bases at V and 6 bases at J; junction bases unmatched: 10. In germline, CDR1 is MNHNY, CDR2 SVGAGI (reference sequence). This CDR3 comprises 15 residues. The CDR3 reads CASSPLDRSDEKLFF. The CDR3, as DNA: TGTGCCAGCAGCCCTTTGGACAGGAGTGATGAAAAACTGTTTTTT.

This clonotype was detected many times. The chain uses TRBV6-2 or TRBV6-3 and TRBJ2-5; TRBD1 might be the D (5 bases). The CDR3 has 12 residues. The V gene lost 4 bases and the J gene lost 5 bases, with 8 bases spanning the gap. CDR1 MNHEY and CDR2 SVGEGT come from the germline V gene. CDR3 nucleotide sequence: TGTGCCAGCAGTTTCAGGGTCGAGACCCAGTACTTC. This translates into CASSFRVETQYF.

This clonotype was counted ten times or more. This chain connects TRBV6-1 to TRBJ1-1, with no clear D. The V gene lost 8 bases and the J gene lost 4 bases, with 11 bases spanning the gap. The CDR3 contains 12 residues. Per the germline V gene, CDR1 is MNHNS and CDR2 is SASEGT. CDR3 loop: CASLILSTEAFF. The CDR3, as DNA: TGTGCCAGCCTAATCTTAAGCACTGAAGCTTTCTTT.

In regard to this clonotype: Its ends do not fully match the called genes, so a read error is possible. The V call is TRBV10-3, the J call TRBJ1-5; D is possibly TRBD1 (5 bases). The CDR3 sequence is 15 residues long. Germline V gene sequence: CDR1 ENHRY, CDR2 SYGVKD. CDR3 protein: CAIIESRGGGQPQHF. The CDR3 DNA sequence: TGTGCCATCATTGAGTCGAGGGGAGGTGGTCAGCCCCAGCATTTT.

With respect to this clonotype: A much larger clone differs from this one at a single base, so this may be a read error. CDR3 in DNA: TGTGCCAACAGTTGGACTAGCGATACGCAGTATTTT. Translated: CANSWTSDTQYF. The gene calls are TRBV6-2 or TRBV6-3 and TRBJ2-3, with 8 positions matching TRBD2. Germline values: CDR1 MNHEY, CDR2 SVGEGT. CDR3 length: 12 residues.

The chain is built from TRBV6-2 or TRBV6-3 and TRBJ2-4, with 8 bases aligning to TRBD1. The CDR3 totals 15 residues. The ends lost 2 bases at V and 6 bases at J; junction bases unmatched: 6. The V gene's germline CDR1 is MNHEY and CDR2 SVGEGT. DNA of the CDR3: TGTGCCAGCAGTTACGGACAGGGTTTGGGAAACATTCAGTACTTC. Protein sequence: CASSYGQGLGNIQYF.

On this clonotype itself: The junction departs from the called germline gene at one end, perhaps through a read error. J is TRBJ2-1 and V is TRBV7-9, with 8 bases lining up with TRBD2. This CDR3 is 15 amino acids long. CDR1 and CDR2 (germline): SEHNR, FQNEAQ (reference sequence). DNA of the CDR3: TGTGCCAGCACCTTAGCGGGGATATCCTACAATGAGCAGTTCTTC. Protein product: CASTLAGISYNEQFF.

This clonotype has a handful of counts. Germline and junction disagree at one end, which may indicate a read error. The chain links TRBV10-1 to TRBJ2-7; D perhaps matches TRBD2 (6 bases). Germline V lookup: CDR1 WNHNN, CDR2 SYGVQD (reference sequence). The CDR3 spans 14 residues. CDR3: CASSPGGMIYKQYF. The CDR3 region has the DNA TGCGCCAGCAGTCCCGGGGGAATGATCTACAAGCAGTACTTC.

The chain joins TRBV5-1 to TRBJ1-1; D gene uncertain. With 0 bases removed from V and 1 base from J, the gap between germline ends came to 7 bases. CDR3 length equals 14 residues. Looked up from germline, CDR1 is SGHRS and CDR2 is YFSETQ. This chain's CDR3 is CASSLAPANTEAFF. The DNA of the CDR3 is TGCGCCAGCAGCTTGGCTCCCGCGAACACTGAAGCTTTCTTT. Together with reference TRBV5-1 and TRBJ1-1, the CDR3 gives the full variable domain: KAGVTQTPRYLIKTRGQQVTLSCSPISGHRSVSWYQQTPGQGLQFLFEYFSETQRNKGNFPGRFSGRQFSNSRSEMNVSTLELGDSALYLCASSLAPANTEAFFGQGTRLTVV.

The rearrangement links TRBV11-2 to TRBJ2-5; D ambiguous. The CDR3 totals 13 residues. CDR1 is SGHAT, CDR2 FQNNGV, per germline. The V gene lost 3 bases and the J gene lost 6 bases, with 11 bases spanning the gap. The CDR3 here is CASSFESTQTQYF. CDR3 sequence (DNA): TGTGCCAGCAGCTTCGAAAGTACGCAGACCCAGTACTTC.

This clonotype appeared a few times. The gene calls are TRBV7-9 and TRBJ2-1; D is undetermined. The CDR3 sequence is 14 residues long. Germline lookup yields CDR1 SEHNR and CDR2 FQNEAQ (reference sequence). V was trimmed by 5 bases and J by 5 bases, leaving 13 bases between them. The CDR3 spells CASSATGPHNEQFF. CDR3 in DNA: TGTGCCAGCAGCGCTACCGGGCCACACAATGAGCAGTTCTTC.

Notes on this clonotype: The final CDR3 position lacks the conserved phenylalanine or tryptophan, pointing to a likely read error. Here the CDR3 reads CASSPERAAGYGYTL. The CDR3 DNA reads as TGTGCCAGCAGCCCAGAGAGAGCTGCTGGGTATGGCTACACCCTC. This rearrangement joins TRBV11-2 to TRBJ1-2; D unresolved. Trimming took 5 bases from V and 5 from J, leaving 18 bases between them. The CDR3 runs to 15 residues. Germline CDR1 and CDR2: SGHAT and FQNNGV.

A note on this clonotype: A much more abundant neighbour one base away suggests this may be a read error. The final CDR3 position lacks the conserved phenylalanine or tryptophan, pointing to a likely read error. The chain couples TRBV30 to TRBJ2-3, with 9 bases aligning to TRBD2. This CDR3 has 13 residues. Looked up from germline, CDR1 is GTSNPN and CDR2 is SVGIG (reference sequence). V trimming: 5 bases; J trimming: 3 bases; junction bases outside the gene matches: 3. In DNA form, the CDR3 reads TGTGCCTGGCTGGCGGGAGGGACAGATACGCAGTATTCT. As protein: CAWLAGGTDTQYS.

To note about this clonotype: This clone may be a read error of a much larger clone one base away. The rearrangement joins TRBV4-1 to TRBJ1-1; D not certain. The V gene's germline CDR1 is MGHRA and CDR2 YSYEKL. The CDR3 covers 15 residues. V gave up 0 bases and J gave up 7 bases, with 15 bases separating them. CDR3 sequence: CASSQEPRSGIEAFF. The CDR3 DNA follows: TGCGCCAGCAGCCAAGAACCTAGGTCGGGCATTGAAGCTTTCTTT.

This clonotype has just a few counts. With a much larger clone just one base away, this may be a read error. The chain is built from TRBV5-5 and TRBJ2-7; 8 bases map to TRBD2. Trimming removed 7 bases from V and 1 base from J; junction bases left unmatched: 10. CDR3 length: 15 amino acids. Germline CDR1 reads SGHKS; CDR2 reads YYEKEE (reference sequence). The CDR3 reads CASALGLAVSYEQYF. The CDR3 DNA follows: TGTGCCAGCGCCCTAGGACTAGCCGTTTCCTACGAGCAGTACTTC.

The rearrangement joins TRBV10-3 to TRBJ2-7; a possible D gene is TRBD2 (6 bases). V was trimmed by 7 bases and J by 6 bases, leaving 13 bases between them. Germline CDR1 is ENHRY and CDR2 is SYGVKD. This CDR3 comprises 12 residues. The CDR3 nucleotides read TGTGCCATCAATTTGGGGGGTGGCGAGCAGTACTTC. Protein: CAINLGGGEQYF.